This entry lists 19 T cell receptor beta chains sequenced from one sample in a study of blood T cell repertoires in COVID-19. Sequencing was performed with immunoSEQ multiplex PCR; in TCRdb, only in-frame clones are kept and a portion is missing. The sample shows roughly 380,000 clones, around 87% of them seen only once. Sequenced material: PBMCs or T cells enriched from blood (not recorded which). These receptors all come from a man under 40 who had recovered from COVID-19.

The V and J genes are TRBV29-1 and TRBJ1-1; D may be TRBD1 (5 bases). The V gene's germline CDR1 is SQVTM and CDR2 ANQGSEA. CDR3 length equals 13 residues. V dropped 4 bases and J dropped 1 base, with 10 bases sitting between them. CDR3 region: CSVAGGKNTEAFF. The CDR3 bases are TGCAGCGTTGCCGGGGGAAAGAACACTGAAGCTTTCTTT.

The chain is built from TRBV10-1 and TRBJ1-2, with 8 bases that match TRBD1. V shed 0 bases, J shed 6 bases, and the junction held 6 bases outside the gene matches. Germline V gives CDR1 WNHNN, CDR2 SYGVQD (reference sequence). The length of the CDR3 is 15 residues. CDR3 amino acids: CASSESRGRKDGYTF. In DNA, the CDR3 is TGCGCCAGCAGTGAGTCCAGGGGGCGCAAAGATGGCTACACCTTC.

This chain joins TRBV19 and TRBJ1-5; 8 bases are a match to TRBD1. This CDR3 has 16 residues. V was pared by 5 bases and J by 5 bases, with 11 bases of the junction left unmatched. Germline CDR1 LNHDA, CDR2 SQIVND (reference sequence). This chain's CDR3 is CASSFGSGQAHQPQHF. In nucleotides, the CDR3 is TGTGCCAGTAGTTTCGGCTCGGGACAGGCTCATCAGCCCCAGCATTTT.

CDR3 sequence (DNA): TGTGCCAGCAAGGAGGTTCAGAATTCACCCCTCCACTTT. It translates to CASKEVQNSPLHF. This chain uses TRBV3-1 (or the pseudogene TRBV3-2) with TRBJ1-6; D not resolved. Between the trimmed V and J ends, which lost 7 bases and 7 bases, there was a span of 11 bases. CDR1 LGHDT and CDR2 YNNKEL come from the germline V gene (reference sequence). The CDR3 length is 13 residues.

The V and J genes are TRBV4-3 and TRBJ1-3; weak D call: TRBD1 (5 bases). This CDR3 is built from 14 residues. The germline V gene has CDR1 LGHNA and CDR2 YSLEER. Trimming cost V 0 bases and J 9 bases, with 12 bases left between them. The CDR3 sequence: CASSQDDSRGTIYF. Here the CDR3 DNA reads TGCGCCAGCAGCCAAGATGACAGTCGTGGCACCATATATTTT.

The CDR3 DNA reads TGTGCCAGCAGTGGCGGGGGGGCAACTAATGAAAAACTGTTTTTT. As protein: CASSGGGATNEKLFF. This chain joins TRBV25-1 and TRBJ1-4; a possible D gene is TRBD1 (5 bases). CDR3 size: 15 residues. Germline CDR1 reads MGHDK; CDR2 reads SYGVNS. Deletions cut 4 bases from V and 0 bases from J, with 9 bases between.

Turning to this clone: Within the sample, other DNA sequences also encode this same CDR3. This chain joins TRBV10-1 and TRBJ2-1; the match to TRBD2 covers 13 bases. Germline trimming cut 3 bases from V and 7 bases from J; bases unmatched to any gene: 3. This CDR3 comprises 15 residues. The germline CDR1 and CDR2 sequences are WNHNN and SYGVQD (reference sequence). In DNA form, the CDR3 reads TGCGCCAGCAGTGAACCGGGACTAGCGGGGAATGAGCAGTTCTTC. It yields the protein CASSEPGLAGNEQFF.

The table lists this clone with a count of one. This chain connects TRBV6-4 to TRBJ1-1, with TRBD1 identical over 7 bases. The CDR3 is made up of 14 amino acids. The V and J ends lost 6 bases and 1 base, in that order; junction bases with no gene match: 5. Germline loops: CDR1 MRHNA, CDR2 SNTAGT. The CDR3 nucleotides read TGTGCCAGCAGCCCCGGACAGGAGAACACTGAAGCTTTCTTT. As protein: CASSPGQENTEAFF.

This clone showed up just a few times. This sequence joins TRBV19 and TRBJ2-5; TRBD2 agrees at 8 bases. After removal of 7 bases from V and 5 bases from J, the junction contained 6 bases not matched to a gene. The germline V gene has CDR1 LNHDA and CDR2 SQIVND (reference sequence). The CDR3 runs 13 residues. CDR3 protein: CASNAGGRETQYF. The CDR3 coding sequence is TGTGCCAGTAACGCGGGGGGCAGGGAGACCCAGTACTTC.

This clone was seen only once. The CDR3 bases are TGCGCCAGCAGCCAAGGAGACAGCCGAAACTATGGCTACACCTTC. Its translation is CASSQGDSRNYGYTF. The chain carries TRBV4-1 and TRBJ1-2; D may be TRBD1 (5 bases). This CDR3 contains 15 residues. Trimming took 1 base from V and 2 from J, leaving 11 bases between them. Germline V gene sequence: CDR1 MGHRA, CDR2 YSYEKL.

The V call is TRBV4-2, the J call TRBJ2-3; D perhaps matches TRBD2 (6 bases). Germline V gene data show CDR1 as LGHNA and CDR2 as YNFKEQ. This CDR3 contains 15 residues. Trimming removed 1 base from V and 8 bases from J, with 16 bases in between. The CDR3 reads CASSQGLLKAGTQYF. As DNA, the CDR3 is TGTGCCAGCAGCCAAGGTTTACTAAAAGCGGGTACGCAGTATTTT.

The chain uses TRBV5-1 and TRBJ2-1; D ambiguous. The CDR3 has 14 amino acids. Germline assignment: CDR1 SGHRS and CDR2 YFSETQ. V was pared by 0 bases and J by 2 bases, with 6 bases between. The CDR3 loop reads CASSLVQAYNEQFF. The CDR3 DNA is TGCGCCAGCAGCTTGGTGCAGGCCTACAATGAGCAGTTCTTC.

V gene TRBV9 combines with J gene TRBJ1-1, with D unclear. The CDR3 is 15 residues long. Trimming took 1 base from V and 11 from J, leaving 21 bases between them. Germline V gives CDR1 SGDLS, CDR2 YYNGEE. In DNA, the CDR3 is TGTGCCAGCAGCGTACAGCCCGAAGGTCTTGGAGGGGCTTTCTTT. Protein product: CASSVQPEGLGGAFF.

The chain has TRBV4-1 and TRBJ2-1; a weak D match, TRBD2 (6 bases). V dropped 4 bases and J dropped 4 bases, with 14 bases sitting between them. The CDR3 has 15 residues. The germline gives CDR1 MGHRA, CDR2 YSYEKL. CDR3 DNA: TGCGCCAGCAGCCGTCGCGGAGGGCTGTACAATGAGCAGTTCTTC. This gives the protein CASSRRGGLYNEQFF.

The chain couples TRBV4-1 to TRBJ2-6; perhaps TRBD1 as D (6 bases). Per germline, CDR1 MGHRA and CDR2 YSYEKL. Trimming removed 5 bases at V and 4 bases at J, with 18 bases between. This CDR3 has 17 residues. The CDR3 sequence: CASSRIVGQIGANVLTF. The CDR3 DNA follows: TGCGCCAGCAGCAGGATCGTTGGACAGATAGGGGCCAACGTCCTGACTTTC.

The chain carries TRBV5-1 and TRBJ1-4; a weak D match, TRBD1 (5 bases). Per germline, CDR1 SGHRS and CDR2 YFSETQ. The CDR3 consists of 15 residues. The V end lost 2 bases, the J end lost 3 bases, and 11 bases lay between the germline ends. The CDR3 nucleotides are TGCGCCAGCAGCTTTGGGGCTTTGGCTAATGAAAAACTGTTTTTT. This codes for CASSFGALANEKLFF.

This clone was found once. The chain recombines TRBV30 with TRBJ1-2, with D maybe TRBD1 (5 bases). Trimming removed 4 bases from V and 2 bases from J, with 20 bases in between. Germline V gene sequence: CDR1 GTSNPN, CDR2 SVGIG (reference sequence). The CDR3 consists of 16 residues. This chain's CDR3 is CAWIRGGARKNYGYTF. The CDR3 bases are TGTGCCTGGATTAGGGGAGGGGCTAGGAAAAACTATGGCTACACCTTC.

V and J are TRBV4-2 and TRBJ2-1, with 15 bases lining up with TRBD2. The V gene end was trimmed by 3 bases and the J gene end by 2 bases; junction bases not matched to a gene: 2. The CDR3 totals 17 residues. Germline CDR1 and CDR2: LGHNA and YNFKEQ. The CDR3 region is CASSQRTSGGAYNEQFF. In DNA form, the CDR3 reads TGTGCCAGCAGCCAGAGGACTAGCGGGGGGGCCTACAATGAGCAGTTCTTC.

J is TRBJ1-4 and V is TRBV7-9; no clear D gene. Germline V CDR1 and CDR2: SEHNR, FQNEAQ (reference sequence). V was pared by 3 bases and J by 3 bases, with 8 bases between. The CDR3 length is 14 residues. CDR3 in DNA: TGTGCCAGCAGCTTCGTTCCCTCTAATGAAAAACTGTTTTTT. Translated: CASSFVPSNEKLFF.